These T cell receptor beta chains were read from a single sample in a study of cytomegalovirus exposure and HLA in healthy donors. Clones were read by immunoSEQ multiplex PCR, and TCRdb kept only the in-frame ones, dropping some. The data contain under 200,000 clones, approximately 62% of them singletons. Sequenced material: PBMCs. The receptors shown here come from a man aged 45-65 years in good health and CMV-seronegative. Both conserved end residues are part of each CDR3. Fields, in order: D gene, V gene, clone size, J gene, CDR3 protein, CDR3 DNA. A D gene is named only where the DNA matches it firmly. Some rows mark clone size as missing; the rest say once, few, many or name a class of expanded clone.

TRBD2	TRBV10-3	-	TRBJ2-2	CAISSGGTGELFF	TGTGCCATCAGTTCCGGGGGGACCGGGGAGCTGTTTTTT
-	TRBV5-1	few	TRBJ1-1	CASSPGHLNTEAFF	TGCGCCAGCAGCCCGGGACACCTCAACACTGAAGCTTTCTTT
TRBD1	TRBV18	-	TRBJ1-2	CASSPGQSNYGYTF	TGTGCCAGCTCACCGGGACAGAGCAACTATGGCTACACCTTC
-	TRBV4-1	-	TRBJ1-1	CASSLQGGNTEAFF	TGCGCCAGCAGCCTACAGGGCGGGAACACTGAAGCTTTCTTT
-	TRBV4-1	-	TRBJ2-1	CASSFRTNNNEQFF	TGCGCCAGCAGCTTTCGGACTAACAACAATGAGCAGTTCTTC
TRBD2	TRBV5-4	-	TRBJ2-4	CATQTSGGVNIQYF	TGTGCCACCCAGACTAGCGGGGGGGTAAACATTCAGTACTTC
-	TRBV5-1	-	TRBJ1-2	CASSLEAGSGYTF	TGCGCCAGCAGCTTGGAGGCGGGGTCTGGCTACACCTTC
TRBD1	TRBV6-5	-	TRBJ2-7	CASSKTGVSSYEQYF	TGTGCCAGCAGTAAGACAGGGGTGTCGTCCTACGAGCAGTACTTC
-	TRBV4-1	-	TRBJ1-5	CASSQSPGTVNQPRHF	TGCGCCAGCAGCCAATCCCCAGGTACGGTTAATCAGCCCCGGCATTTT
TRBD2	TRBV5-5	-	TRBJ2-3	CASSFQRGGTDTQYF	TGTGCCAGCAGCTTCCAGCGGGGGGGCACAGATACGCAGTATTTT
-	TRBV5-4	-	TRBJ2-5	CASSPPGEETQYF	TGTGCCAGCAGCCCTCCGGGGGAAGAGACCCAGTACTTC
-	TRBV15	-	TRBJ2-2	CATSRQGMNTGELFF	TGTGCCACCAGCAGACAGGGGATGAACACCGGGGAGCTGTTTTTT
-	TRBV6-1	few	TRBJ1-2	CASTLGGTVNYGYTF	TGTGCCAGCACTTTAGGCGGGACGGTCAACTATGGCTACACCTTC
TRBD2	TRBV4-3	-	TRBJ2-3	CASSQEKAGYTDTQYF	TGCGCCAGCAGCCAAGAAAAAGCGGGGTACACAGATACGCAGTATTTT
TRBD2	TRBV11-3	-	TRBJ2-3	CASSAGADTQYF	TGTGCCAGCTCCGCGGGGGCAGATACGCAGTATTTT
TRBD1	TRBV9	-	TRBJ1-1	CASSPRDRLNTEAFF	TGTGCCAGCAGCCCTCGGGACAGACTGAACACTGAAGCTTTCTTT
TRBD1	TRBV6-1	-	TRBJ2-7	CASSGTGRPYEQYF	TGTGCCAGCAGTGGGACAGGGAGACCCTACGAGCAGTACTTC
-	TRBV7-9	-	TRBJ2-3	CASSQGDTQYF	TGTGCCTCTTCACAGGGAGATACGCAGTATTTT
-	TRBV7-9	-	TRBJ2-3	CASSLAGGHTQYF	TGTGCCAGCAGCTTAGCCGGAGGGCATACGCAGTATTTT
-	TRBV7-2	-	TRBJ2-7	CASSQEAGPSYEQYF	TGTGCCAGCAGCCAAGAGGCGGGACCCTCCTACGAGCAGTACTTC
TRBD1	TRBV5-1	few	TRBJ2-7	CASSLDRGPTYEQYF	TGCGCCAGCAGCTTGGACAGGGGGCCCACCTACGAGCAGTACTTC
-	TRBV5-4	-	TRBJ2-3	CASSLADTQYF	TGTGCCAGCAGCTTGGCGGATACGCAGTATTTT
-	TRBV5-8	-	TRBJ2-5	CASSLGDRLGETQYF	TGTGCCAGCAGCTTGGGCGACAGGCTAGGAGAGACCCAGTACTTC
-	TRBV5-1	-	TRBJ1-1	CASSPGPETLNTEAFF	TGCGCCAGCTCCCCAGGGCCGGAAACTCTGAACACTGAAGCTTTCTTT
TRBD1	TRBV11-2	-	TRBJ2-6	CASSSWMDRATGANVLTF	TGTGCCAGCAGCTCCTGGATGGACAGGGCAACCGGGGCCAACGTCCTGACTTTC
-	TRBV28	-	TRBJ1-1	CASSLWAVNTEAFF	TGTGCCAGCAGTTTATGGGCCGTCAACACTGAAGCTTTCTTT
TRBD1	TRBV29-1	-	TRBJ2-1	CSVLDRRSQTEQFF	TGCAGCGTACTGGACAGGCGGTCACAAACGGAGCAGTTCTTC
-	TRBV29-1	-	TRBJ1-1	CSVVGATTEAFF	TGCAGCGTTGTAGGGGCGACCACTGAAGCTTTCTTT
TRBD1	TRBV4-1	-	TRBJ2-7	CASSPQGASYEQYF	TGCGCCAGCAGCCCACAGGGGGCTTCCTACGAGCAGTACTTC
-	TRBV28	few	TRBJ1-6	CASSLIDNSPLHF	TGTGCCAGCAGTTTAATAGATAATTCACCCCTCCACTTT
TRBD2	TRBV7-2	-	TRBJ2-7	CASSAGLAASYEQYF	TGTGCCAGCAGCGCGGGACTAGCGGCATCCTACGAGCAGTACTTC
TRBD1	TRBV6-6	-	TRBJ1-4	CASCIRTGGTEKLFF	TGTGCCAGCTGCATCCGGACAGGGGGCACTGAAAAACTGTTTTTT
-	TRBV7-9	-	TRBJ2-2	CASRRDTGELFF	TGTGCCAGCCGCAGGGACACCGGGGAGCTGTTTTTT
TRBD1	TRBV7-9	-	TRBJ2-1	CASSFTGQVGEQFF	TGTGCCAGCAGCTTCACGGGACAGGTCGGTGAGCAGTTCTTC
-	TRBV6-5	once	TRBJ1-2	CASSRVQGNYGYTF	TGTGCCAGCAGTAGAGTACAGGGTAACTATGGCTACACCTTC
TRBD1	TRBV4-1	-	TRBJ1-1	CASSQLTGAEAFF	TGCGCCAGCAGCCAACTGACAGGGGCTGAAGCTTTCTTT
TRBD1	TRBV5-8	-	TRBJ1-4	CASSLVLGQGNEKLFF	TGTGCCAGCAGCTTGGTTCTGGGACAGGGAAATGAAAAACTGTTTTTT
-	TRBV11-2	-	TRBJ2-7	CASSPVGGAGEQYF	TGTGCCAGCAGCCCAGTTGGGGGGGCGGGCGAGCAGTACTTC
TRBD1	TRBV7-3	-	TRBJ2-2	CASSLNPAGTGYGELFF	TGTGCCAGCAGCCTGAATCCGGCCGGGACAGGGTACGGGGAGCTGTTTTTT
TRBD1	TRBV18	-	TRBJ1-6	CASSPGQGVSPLHF	TGTGCCAGCTCGCCGGGACAGGGGGTTTCACCCCTCCACTTT
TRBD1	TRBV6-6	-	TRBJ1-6	CASSGQGDSPLHF	TGTGCCAGCTCAGGACAGGGGGATTCACCCCTCCACTTT
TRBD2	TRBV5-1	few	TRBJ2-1	CASSLDLAGGYNEQFF	TGCGCCAGCAGCTTGGATCTAGCGGGGGGTTACAATGAGCAGTTCTTC